This T cell receptor (beta chain) was recorded in a study of blood T cell repertoires in COVID-19 (dated by TCRdb to 2018 to 2020). In terms of the full investigation: Samples covering the acute and convalescent phases of COVID-19 were provided by collaborators in the United States, Italy and Spain. The prospective study material was composed of cDNA or gDNA derived from T cells, B-cell-depleted T cells, or PBMCs. Subjects who had been exposed to COVID-19, were actively infected with it, or had recovered from it provided the deeply sampled blood TCRbeta repertoires that made up the dataset. A freely available public database, intended as a resource for researchers studying the immune response to SARS-CoV-2, is where the repertoires were released. The samples were drawn from the first 160 participants of the ongoing ImmuneRACE study and from 1,254 subjects provided by 6 global collaborators. Sample metadata almost always included a de-identified subject ID, COVID-19 status, age in years and sex. Where available, HLA class I and class II types were taken from metadata supplied by the sample provider and were not determined by assay-based typing. Here is what the overall study found, with its caveats: Clinical and demographic metadata were provided uncurated, with the amount varying by source and participant.

The junction shows trimming of 4 bases on V and 11 bases on J, and the gene matches do not reach 9 bases of it. From a lookup of the germline V gene, CDR1 and CDR2 are SGHDN and FVKESK. The CDR3 numbers 14 residues from cysteine through phenylalanine. The only DNA kept is the CDR3, 42 bases in frame from the first base. Whole blood was collected in K2EDTA tubes by collaborating institutions according to the institutions' own protocols. For TCRbeta analysis, collaborator samples were shipped as frozen whole blood, as isolated PBMCs, or as DNA extracted from either sample type. The immunoSEQ Assay, a bias-controlled multiplex PCR, was used to amplify TCRbeta CDR3 regions from genomic DNA. The study's processing was this. Within the assay, amplification of reference gene primers was used to estimate how many nucleated cells each sample contained. To quantify the absolute abundance of each unique TCRbeta CDR3 rearrangement, sequence reads were collapsed and filtered. For each sample, productive Simpson clonality was calculated by taking the square root of Simpson's diversity index across productive rearrangements. TCRdb mirrors the immuneACCESS table, restricted to in-frame sequences. Some clones are absent from its copies; in checked studies, under half trace to an unresolved V gene, and the reason for the others is unknown. V, J and clone size reflect that table, while D and trimming were determined from the DNA. The sample includes over 150,000 clones, with approximately 80% observed a single time. Of the sample, over 25% falls within the top ten clones.

A word on this clone: The antigen this receptor binds is unknown. No clone much larger than this one lies a single base away; base qualities are absent.

The chain is encoded by TRBV14 joined to TRBJ1-4; a stretch of 8 junction bases matches TRBD1. The sequenced sample consisted of peripheral blood. This clonotype originated in an older woman with acute or convalescent COVID-19. This receptor has the CDR3 CASSPPGQANKLFF. The nucleotides read TGTGCCAGCAGCCCACCGGGACAGGCCAATAAACTGTTTTTT.